These 2 T cell receptor beta chains came from one sample sequenced in a study of shared clonotypes between healthy human individuals (dated by TCRdb to about 2020). Libraries came from the immunoSEQ multiplex PCR assay. In its TCRdb copy, this immuneACCESS table keeps in-frame sequences only and misses some clones. Where compared with another copy, unresolved V genes explain less than half of these, and the others have no known cause. In all, the sample holds roughly 2,300,000 clones, and around 92% of those were seen once. Around 0.35% of the sample goes to the ten largest clones. Source material: naive CD4+ T cells from PBMCs. The cell subset or site label, as the study defines it: CD45RA+ positively selected. The receptors derive from a man younger than 35 in good health. Some clones in this sample may be carry-over from other donors' samples.

The chain couples TRBV10-3 to TRBJ2-2; 7 bases line up with TRBD1. V was pared by 6 bases and J by 4 bases, with 11 bases of the junction left unmatched. CDR3 length: 16 amino acids. Germline V gene data show CDR1 as ENHRY and CDR2 as SYGVKD. CDR3: CAISQADRVPTGELFF. In DNA, the CDR3 is TGTGCCATCAGCCAAGCAGACAGGGTTCCCACCGGGGAGCTGTTTTTT.

This clone has only one observation. This CDR3 is also generated by other DNA sequences in the sample. In DNA, the CDR3 is TGCGCCAGCAGCCAAGATGGCGGAGATACGCAGTATTTT. Amino acid sequence: CASSQDGGDTQYF. The chain couples TRBV4-1 to TRBJ2-3; D ambiguous. The CDR3 spans 13 residues. Germline values: CDR1 MGHRA, CDR2 YSYEKL. V dropped 0 bases and J dropped 5 bases, with 6 bases sitting between them.